Listed below are T cell receptor beta chains from one sample, sequenced in a study of T cells after yellow fever vaccination. TCRdb re-called the 5' RACE reads through MiXCR, storing one row per CDR3 protein. The repertoire holds about 160,000 distinct CDR3 sequences, with about 7% as singletons. The specimen was CD4+ T cells sorted from PBMCs, collected around 5 days after the first yellow fever vaccination. The receptors come from a young man who received the YFV17D yellow fever vaccine. CDR3s include the opening cysteine and the closing phenylalanine or tryptophan. The D gene is left open where the match is weak. Part of the rows lack a size; the others show once, few, many or a class for expanded clones.

D	size	V	J	DNA	CDR3
TRBD1	many	TRBV3-1	TRBJ1-6	TGTGCCAGCAACCACAGGGGAGATAATTCACCCCTCCACTTT	CASNHRGDNSPLHF
-	-	TRBV12-3/TRBV12-4	TRBJ2-3	TGTGCCAGCAGTTTACAAGCGGGTACGCAGTATTTT	CASSLQAGTQYF
-	many	TRBV29-1	TRBJ2-4	TGCAGCGTTGAGATGGGGGCCTCGGGTATTCAGTACTTC	CSVEMGASGIQYF
TRBD2	many	TRBV5-1	TRBJ2-5	TGCGCCAGCAGCCGGGGTGGTGCGACTAGCGGAGAGACCCAGTACTTC	CASSRGGATSGETQYF
-	few	TRBV5-1	TRBJ2-1	TGCGCCAGCAGCCCATTGGAAAGCTCCTACAATGAGCAGTTCTTC	CASSPLESSYNEQFF
-	-	TRBV19	TRBJ1-5	TGTGCCAGTAGTATTACGACGAGCAATCAGCCCCAGCATTTT	CASSITTSNQPQHF
-	-	TRBV11-3	TRBJ2-1	TGTGCCAGCAGCCGAGGGGCAGGGTACAATGAGCAGTTCTTC	CASSRGAGYNEQFF
-	many	TRBV6-2/TRBV6-3	TRBJ2-5	TGTGCCAGCAGTCCCCGGGACCCCGGGGGATGGACCCAGTACTTC	CASSPRDPGGWTQYF
TRBD2	many	TRBV25-1	TRBJ2-7	TGTGCCAGCAGTGAACGTCCTAGCGGGGGGGGCTCCTACGAGCAGTACTTC	CASSERPSGGGSYEQYF
-	-	TRBV5-4	TRBJ1-2	TGTGCCAGCAGCTCCCCCGGCGCCAACCCCTTCTATGGCTACACCTTC	CASSSPGANPFYGYTF
-	many	TRBV28	TRBJ1-3	TGTGCCAGCAGTTTAGGACGCGTGGCGGGAAACACCATATATTTT	CASSLGRVAGNTIYF
-	few	TRBV11-1	TRBJ2-5	TGTGCCAGCAGCCAAGGACCGCAAGAGACCCAGTACTTC	CASSQGPQETQYF
-	many	TRBV4-3	TRBJ2-5	TGCGCCAGCAGCCAAGATACAGGGCAAGAGACCCAGTACTTC	CASSQDTGQETQYF
-	many	TRBV7-9	TRBJ1-6	TGTGCCAGCAGCTTAGTTGGGGATTCACCCCTCCACTTT	CASSLVGDSPLHF
-	many	TRBV4-3	TRBJ2-2	TGCGCCAGCAGCCAGAGGTGGCAGACCACCGGGGAGCTGTTTTTT	CASSQRWQTTGELFF
-	few	TRBV18	TRBJ2-4	TGTGCCAGCTCACTAGGGGCCAGGGGTGACATTCAGTACTTC	CASSLGARGDIQYF
-	few	TRBV5-1	TRBJ1-1	TGCGCCAGCAGCTTGGGTGACGCGAACACTGAAGCTTTCTTT	CASSLGDANTEAFF
TRBD1	many	TRBV29-1	TRBJ1-2	TGCAGCGTTGAAGGGACAGGGGGCTTCCTCGGCTACACCTTC	CSVEGTGGFLGYTF
TRBD1	many	TRBV5-1	TRBJ1-1	TGCGCCAGCAGCTTGGGGGACAGGGGGCAAGCTTTCTTT	CASSLGDRGQAFF
-	few	TRBV7-3	TRBJ2-3	TGTGCCAGCAGCTTAAATGCACTCAGCGCAGATACGCAGTATTTT	CASSLNALSADTQYF
-	many	TRBV4-2	TRBJ1-5	TGTGCCAGCAGCCAACGGGGGAAGGTAGATCAGCCCCAGCATTTT	CASSQRGKVDQPQHF
-	few	TRBV7-3	TRBJ1-6	TGTGCCAGCAGCTTAACCGGGACAAAGAATTCACCCCTCCACTTT	CASSLTGTKNSPLHF
-	many	TRBV24-1	TRBJ2-3	TGTGCCACCAGTGAGGGGCCTAGCAGTGGTGCCACAGATACGCAGTATTTT	CATSEGPSSGATDTQYF
-	few	TRBV14	TRBJ2-1	TGTGCCAGCAGCCAACTCTCCATATCCTACAATGAGCAGTTCTTC	CASSQLSISYNEQFF
TRBD1	many	TRBV5-1	TRBJ2-1	TGCGCCAGCAGTGGACAGGGTCGTAATGAGCAGTTCTTC	CASSGQGRNEQFF
-	once	TRBV5-6	TRBJ1-6	TGTGCCAGCAGCTCCGGGCGGTTTACGGCCCTCCACTTT	CASSSGRFTALHF
-	many	TRBV20-1	TRBJ1-5	TGCAGTGCTAGAGAGTCAGGGAATCAGCCCCAGCATTTT	CSARESGNQPQHF
-	many	TRBV6-5	TRBJ2-1	TGTGCCAGCAGTTATGCAGGGAAGGCGGGCAATGAGCAGTTCTTC	CASSYAGKAGNEQFF
TRBD2	few	TRBV6-5	TRBJ2-1	TGTGCCAGCAGTTACTCGCGGGGGGCCTCTGACAATGAGCAGTTCTTC	CASSYSRGASDNEQFF
-	many	TRBV5-1	TRBJ2-5	TGCGCCAGCAGCTTGAGCCACCAAGAGACCCAGTACTTC	CASSLSHQETQYF
-	few	TRBV6-5	TRBJ2-1	TGTGCCAGCAGTTACTCGATGGGGGAGCCCAATGAGCAGTTCTTC	CASSYSMGEPNEQFF
-	many	TRBV24-1	TRBJ2-3	TGTGCCACCAGTGGCAGTAGCGGTAGCACAGATACGCAGTATTTT	CATSGSSGSTDTQYF
-	many	TRBV7-8	TRBJ2-3	TGTGCCAGCAGCTTACAGGGCACAGATACGCAGTATTTT	CASSLQGTDTQYF
-	-	TRBV5-4	TRBJ1-3	TGTGCCAGCAGCTTGGACCAGCCGGCTGGAAACACCATATATTTT	CASSLDQPAGNTIYF
TRBD2	few	TRBV20-1	TRBJ2-5	TGCAGTGCTAGAGGCCGGACGGGACTAGCGGGGAGTAGGGAGACCCAGTACTTC	CSARGRTGLAGSRETQYF
TRBD1	many	TRBV19	TRBJ1-2	TGTGCCAGTAGCCGGGACAGAGGTAACTATGGCTACACCTTC	CASSRDRGNYGYTF
TRBD1	many	TRBV5-1	TRBJ2-3	TGCGCCAGCAGCAAGGACAGGGGTGACGATACGCAGTATTTT	CASSKDRGDDTQYF
-	many	TRBV5-1	TRBJ2-5	TGCGCCAGCAGCTTCGCACAGTTACAAGAGACCCAGTACTTC	CASSFAQLQETQYF
-	-	TRBV7-2	TRBJ2-2	TGTGCCAGCAGCAAAGCGGCAACAGCGAACACCGGGGAGCTGTTTTTT	CASSKAATANTGELFF
-	few	TRBV4-1	TRBJ1-5	TGCGCCAGCAGCCAAGCGCAAGGGGGACCTCAGCCCCAGCATTTT	CASSQAQGGPQPQHF
-	many	TRBV6-4	TRBJ1-5	TGTGCCAGCAGTGACACGGGGGATCAGCCCCAGCATTTT	CASSDTGDQPQHF